These 27 T cell receptor beta chains share one sample of origin, sequenced in a study of blood T cell repertoires in COVID-19. TCRdb's table, derived via immunoSEQ multiplex PCR, lists solely in-frame clones and lacks some. The table has over 150,000 clones, more than 75% seen once. Sequenced: peripheral blood. These receptors were collected from a woman older than 75 with COVID-19, enrolled during active disease.

The rearrangement joins TRBV6-2 or TRBV6-3 to TRBJ2-5; no definite D call. Between the trimmed V and J ends, which lost 2 bases and 2 bases, there was a span of 3 bases. CDR1 and CDR2 from the germline V gene are MNHEY and SVGEGT. The CDR3 is 12 amino acids. CDR3 region: CASSYAQETQYF. CDR3 sequence (DNA): TGTGCCAGCAGTTACGCGCAAGAGACCCAGTACTTC.

The chain employs TRBV27 and TRBJ1-1, with 7 positions matching TRBD1. Germline loops: CDR1 MNHEY, CDR2 SMNVEV (reference sequence). J gave up 9 bases and V 0 bases, and 7 bases lay outside the gene matches. This CDR3 region has 14 residues. The chain's CDR3 is CASSLSRGDSKAFF. For the CDR3, the DNA is TGTGCCAGCAGTTTATCGAGAGGGGACAGCAAAGCTTTCTTT.

This clone has only one observation. The genes are TRBV7-9 and TRBJ2-1; 8 nucleotides match TRBD2. The ends lost 0 bases at V and 7 bases at J; junction bases unmatched: 2. The CDR3 runs to 14 residues. CDR1 is SEHNR and CDR2 is FQNEAQ in the germline V gene (reference sequence). In DNA form, the CDR3 reads TGTGCCAGCAGCTTAGCGCGGGGGGCGAATGAGCAGTTCTTC. This sequence encodes CASSLARGANEQFF.

The J gene is TRBJ1-1, the V gene TRBV7-3, with TRBD1 matching over 9 bases. The junction had 5 bases not matched to a gene; V was cut back by 0 bases and J by 0 bases. The CDR3 spans 17 residues. CDR1 SGHTA and CDR2 FQGTGA come from the germline V gene. CDR3 loop: CASSLTGTGSMNTEAFF. As DNA, the CDR3 is TGTGCCAGCAGCTTAACCGGGACAGGGTCGATGAACACTGAAGCTTTCTTT.

The rearrangement joins TRBV14 to TRBJ2-1; D uncertain. Trimming stripped 3 bases from V and 7 bases from J, with 4 bases between. The CDR3 is made up of 11 amino acids. Germline lookup yields CDR1 SGHDN and CDR2 FVKESK. CDR3 bases: TGTGCCAGCAGCCAGTTAAATGAGCAGTTCTTC. Amino acid sequence: CASSQLNEQFF.

The chain joins TRBV6-6 to TRBJ2-7; 9 nucleotides match TRBD1. The CDR3 is made up of 14 amino acids. V was pared by 7 bases and J by 3 bases, with 7 bases of the junction left unmatched. CDR1 is MNHNY, CDR2 SVGAGI, per germline (reference sequence). In nucleotides, the CDR3 is TGTGCCAGCACCAAAGGACAGGGGTACTACGAGCAGTACTTC. This translates into CASTKGQGYYEQYF.

The J gene is TRBJ2-3, the V gene TRBV10-3; D is ambiguous. CDR1 and CDR2 from the germline V gene are ENHRY and SYGVKD. The CDR3 loop spans 17 amino acids. The V and J ends lost 0 bases and 1 base respectively, with 14 bases between them. CDR3 amino acids: CAISESGSIQGTDTQYF. In DNA form, the CDR3 reads TGTGCCATCAGTGAGTCGGGCTCAATCCAAGGCACAGATACGCAGTATTTT.

This clone was found once. The junction departs from the called germline gene at one end, perhaps through a read error. The rearrangement links TRBV7-3 to TRBJ1-4, with TRBD1 as a possible D gene (5 bases). There are 13 residues in the CDR3. Germline V gives CDR1 SGHTA, CDR2 FQGTGA. CDR3 protein: CASSLTGRASPGF. Here the CDR3 DNA reads TGTGCCAGCAGCTTAACGGGCAGGGCCTCCCCTGGGTTT.

The genes are TRBV2 and TRBJ1-4, with a weak D call TRBD1 (6 bases). The germline V gene encodes CDR1 SNHLY and CDR2 FYNNEI. CDR3 length: 13 residues. Trimming left V 8 bases short and J 8 bases short, with 15 bases between. For the CDR3, the DNA is TGTGCCAGCCGGGACACGGTGGGGGAAAAACTGTTTTTT. Encoded protein: CASRDTVGEKLFF.

The chain joins TRBV4-2 to TRBJ1-2; 9 bases line up with TRBD1. V dropped 2 bases and J dropped 2; count of bases not matched to a gene: 6. The CDR3 is 16 amino acids. Germline loops: CDR1 LGHNA, CDR2 YNFKEQ. In DNA, the CDR3 is TGTGCCAGCAGCCAACCCGGACAGGGGTCCAACTATGGCTACACCTTC. Its translation: CASSQPGQGSNYGYTF.

This clone occurred a few times. The V and J genes are TRBV9 and TRBJ1-2; 7 bases agree with TRBD1. The CDR3 has 16 amino acids. Germline V gene data show CDR1 as SGDLS and CDR2 as YYNGEE. Unmatched junction bases numbered 16, after V lost 4 bases and J lost 7 bases. CDR3: CASSPHEQGRQFGYTF. The CDR3 DNA is TGTGCCAGCAGCCCTCATGAACAGGGGCGCCAGTTTGGCTACACCTTC. Based on the CDR3 plus reference TRBV9 and TRBJ1-2, the full variable domain is DSGVTQTPKHLITATGQRVTLRCSPRSGDLSVYWYQQSLDQGLQFLIQYYNGEERAKGNILERFSAQQFPDLHSELNLSSLELGDSALYFCASSPHEQGRQFGYTFGSGTRLTVV.

This chain connects TRBV28 to TRBJ2-3; 7 bases align to TRBD2. Trimming took 5 bases from V and 4 from J; bases not matched to a gene: 9. This CDR3 contains 15 residues. Germline assignment: CDR1 MDHEN and CDR2 SYDVKM. CDR3 coding DNA: TGTGCCAGCAGTCCCCTCGGGGGGAGTTCAGATACGCAGTATTTT. Translation gives CASSPLGGSSDTQYF.

This clone was detected a few times. CDR3: CASSRRDYNYGYTF. The CDR3 nucleotides read TGTGCCAGCAGCCGTCGCGATTATAACTATGGCTACACCTTC. The chain combines TRBV28 with TRBJ1-2; D unclear. Germline CDR1 is MDHEN and CDR2 is SYDVKM. This CDR3 contains 14 residues. V gave up 6 bases and J gave up 1 base, with 12 bases separating them.

This sequence joins TRBV2 and TRBJ1-5; D is unclear. Germline V gene sequence: CDR1 SNHLY, CDR2 FYNNEI. V shed 3 bases and J shed 5 bases, with 11 bases lying between them. This CDR3 region has 14 residues. The CDR3 DNA reads as TGTGCCAGCAGTGAGGTTAAGAGGGATCAGCCCCAGCATTTT. It yields the protein CASSEVKRDQPQHF.

The chain has TRBV28 and TRBJ2-7; 8 positions match TRBD1. Germline V lookup: CDR1 MDHEN, CDR2 SYDVKM. Trimming took 2 bases from V and 4 from J; bases not matched to a gene: 13. This CDR3 has 17 amino acids. CDR3 sequence (DNA): TGTGCCAGCAGTTTACCCCACATTAGACAGGGGTGGTACGAGCAGTACTTC. The encoded protein is CASSLPHIRQGWYEQYF.

The J gene is TRBJ2-2, the V gene TRBV5-1, with 7 bases identical to TRBD1. Germline-derived CDR1 and CDR2 are SGHRS and YFSETQ. V lost 4 bases to trimming and J lost 5 bases; unmatched junction nucleotides: 8. The CDR3 is 15 residues long. The CDR3 DNA sequence: TGCGCCAGCAGCAGACAAACAGGGGAGACCGGGGAGCTGTTTTTT. Translating gives CASSRQTGETGELFF.

The chain uses TRBV7-6 and TRBJ2-7; weak D call: TRBD2 (5 bases). Trimming pared 8 bases from V and 2 bases from J, leaving 16 bases between. The germline gives CDR1 SGHVS, CDR2 FNYEAQ. The CDR3 contains 14 residues. The CDR3 DNA is TGTGCCAGCTCCGAGGGAGCGACCACCTACGAGCAGTACTTC. Protein product: CASSEGATTYEQYF.

The CDR3 region has the DNA TGTGCCACCAGTGACACCGGGACAGGGCGGAGAGAGCAGTTCTTC. Translating gives CATSDTGTGRREQFF. The chain uses TRBV24-1 and TRBJ2-1, with TRBD1 matching 9 bases. Germline CDR1 is KGHDR and CDR2 is SFDVKD. The CDR3 contains 15 residues. After removal of 4 bases from V and 10 bases from J, the junction contained 10 bases not matched to a gene.

V is TRBV7-2 and J is TRBJ1-1; 11 bases are shared with TRBD1. The trim removed 1 base at V and 5 bases at J, leaving 3 bases unmatched. Germline assignment: CDR1 SGHTA and CDR2 FQGNSA. CDR3 length equals 15 residues. This CDR3 is CASSLGGQGGTEAFF. DNA of the CDR3: TGTGCCAGCAGCTTAGGGGGACAGGGGGGAACTGAAGCTTTCTTT.

The chain joins TRBV7-9 to TRBJ1-4; D gene uncertain. The CDR3 is 14 residues long. V shed 2 bases and J shed 7 bases, with 11 bases lying between them. In germline, CDR1 is SEHNR, CDR2 FQNEAQ (reference sequence). This CDR3 is CASSLYGDREKLFF. CDR3 sequence (DNA): TGTGCCAGCAGCTTATACGGGGATCGTGAAAAACTGTTTTTT.

On this clone itself: At one end the junction does not follow the germline gene, possibly because of a read error. This rearrangement joins TRBV5-5 to TRBJ2-5, with D perhaps matching TRBD1 or TRBD2 (5 bases each). This CDR3 has 14 amino acids. Per the germline V gene, CDR1 is SGHKS and CDR2 is YYEKEE (reference sequence). In nucleotides, the CDR3 is TGTGCAAGCAGGGTTGGTGGGAGCGTCGAGACCCAGTACTTC. Amino acid sequence: CASRVGGSVETQYF.

CDR3 nucleotides: TGTGCCAGCAGCGGAGGGACAGGGGTTCCTCTTGGCTACACCTTC. Translation gives CASSGGTGVPLGYTF. The V call is TRBV11-1, the J call TRBJ1-2, with 10 bases that match TRBD1. Per germline, CDR1 SGHAT and CDR2 FQDESV (reference sequence). CDR3 length equals 15 residues. V shed 5 bases, J shed 7 bases, and the junction held 10 bases outside the gene matches. The complete variable domain, with remaining parts taken from reference TRBV11-1 and TRBJ1-2, reads EAEVAQSPRYKITEKSQAVAFWCDPISGHATLYWYRQILGQGPELLVQFQDESVVDDSQLPKDRFSAERLKGVDSTLKIQPAELGDSAMYLCASSGGTGVPLGYTFGSGTRLTVV.

The rearrangement links TRBV3-1 (or the pseudogene TRBV3-2) to TRBJ1-6; D not resolved. CDR1 and CDR2 from the germline V gene are LGHDT and YNNKEL (reference sequence). Trimming removed 0 bases at V and 10 bases at J, with 16 bases between. This CDR3 has 16 amino acids. CDR3 coding DNA: TGTGCCAGCAGCCAAGATATAGCCGCCGGTCAATCACCCCTCCACTTT. Translated, it gives CASSQDIAAGQSPLHF.

V is TRBV19 and J is TRBJ1-1, with unresolved D. CDR1 LNHDA and CDR2 SQIVND come from the germline V gene (reference sequence). Deletions cut 6 bases from V and 2 bases from J, with 7 bases between. This CDR3 has 12 residues. The CDR3 coding sequence is TGTGCCAGTAGCCATCTAAACACTGAAGCTTTCTTT. As protein: CASSHLNTEAFF.

The rearrangement joins TRBV28 to TRBJ2-5, with 7 bases that match TRBD2. Per the germline V gene, CDR1 is MDHEN and CDR2 is SYDVKM. The CDR3 contains 15 residues. The J segment lost 3 bases and the V segment lost 4 bases, leaving 8 bases of the junction unmatched. The CDR3 region is CASSSVAGGKETQYF. CDR3 DNA sequence: TGTGCCAGCAGTTCAGTAGCGGGTGGCAAAGAGACCCAGTACTTC.

This clone turned up a few times. The chain combines TRBV18 with TRBJ1-1, with D maybe TRBD1 (5 bases). This CDR3 region has 15 residues. The V end lost 4 bases, the J end lost 0 bases, and 12 bases lay between the germline ends. Germline V CDR1 and CDR2: KGHSH, LQKENI. As DNA, the CDR3 is TGTGCCAGCTCACAACAGGCGCAGTTGAACACTGAAGCTTTCTTT. Residues: CASSQQAQLNTEAFF. The full variable domain, completed using reference TRBV18 and TRBJ1-1, is NAGVMQNPRHLVRRRGQEARLRCSPMKGHSHVYWYRQLPEEGLKFMVYLQKENIIDESGMPKERFSAEFPKEGPSILRIQQVVRGDSAAYFCASSQQAQLNTEAFFGQGTRLTVV.

V and J are TRBV4-2 and TRBJ1-6; 7 bases line up with TRBD1. The junction had 6 bases not matched to a gene; V was cut back by 0 bases and J by 7 bases. The CDR3 is 16 amino acids. CDR1 and CDR2 from the germline V gene are LGHNA and YNFKEQ. CDR3 protein: CASSQETDRRNSPLHF. CDR3 in DNA: TGTGCCAGCAGCCAAGAAACGGACAGGAGGAATTCACCCCTCCACTTT.